This T cell receptor beta chain was obtained from a study of blood T cell repertoires in COVID-19. Assay used: immunoSEQ multiplex PCR; TCRdb lists only in-frame clones, some missing. The data show about 240,000 clones, with around 90% seen just once and around 0.83% held by the top ten. Germline V lookup: CDR1 LNHDA, CDR2 SQIVND (reference sequence). The CDR3 loop spans 14 amino acids. Trimming shortened V by 4 bases and J by 2 bases, and 11 bases separated the two germline ends. Source material: peripheral blood. This clonotype was sampled from a young man with COVID-19, enrolled during active disease. This rearrangement joins TRBV19 to TRBJ1-2; D unclear. The CDR3, as DNA: TGTGCCAGTAGTACTACTGAACCCAACTATGGCTACACCTTC. As protein: CASSTTEPNYGYTF.